The next 5 T cell receptor beta chains were all read from a single sample in a study of cytomegalovirus exposure and HLA in healthy donors. Primers for the PCR totalled 60 Vbeta and 13 Jbeta. Generated by immunoSEQ multiplex PCR, the TCRdb table keeps only in-frame clones and is missing some. The sample lists some 150,000 clones; approximately 79% were seen once. Sequencing was performed on PBMCs. These receptors originate from a man in his forties or fifties in good health and CMV-seronegative.

As concerns this clone: One end of the junction fails to match germline, which may point to a read error. Other DNA sequences from this sample encode an identical CDR3 as well. The V gene is TRBV7-6, the J gene TRBJ2-7, with 9 bases fitting TRBD1. The CDR3 has 14 residues. CDR1 is SGHVS and CDR2 is FNYEAQ in the germline V gene. The CDR3 DNA reads TGCGCCAGCAGCCCCGGGACAGGGCACGACGAGCAGTACTTC. This translates into CASSPGTGHDEQYF. Full variable domain (remainder filled in from reference TRBV7-6 and TRBJ2-7): GAGVSQSPRYKVTKRGQDVALRCDPISGHVSLYWYRQALGQGPEFLTYFNYEAQQDKSGLPNDRFSAERPEGSISTLTIQRTEQRDSAMYRCASSPGTGHDEQYFGPGTRLTVT.

This clone has more than one count but fewer than ten. This chain uses TRBV27 with TRBJ2-3; no definite D call. The CDR3 length is 14 residues. V was shortened by 7 bases and J by 0 bases, with 11 bases between the two germline ends. In germline, CDR1 is MNHEY, CDR2 SMNVEV (reference sequence). DNA of the CDR3: TGTGCCAGCAAGCCTGGTCCTAGCACAGATACGCAGTATTTT. Its translation is CASKPGPSTDTQYF.

The genes are TRBV15 and TRBJ1-2, with 7 positions matching TRBD1. The germline gives CDR1 LNHNV, CDR2 YYDKDF (reference sequence). The CDR3 consists of 17 residues. The V gene end was trimmed by 4 bases and the J gene end by 3 bases; junction bases not matched to a gene: 14. The CDR3 DNA follows: TGTGCCACCAGCAACTCCCCTGGACAGGCTCGGGACTATGGCTACACCTTC. This gives the protein CATSNSPGQARDYGYTF.

V is TRBV7-3 and J is TRBJ1-6; unclear D gene. There are 13 residues in the CDR3. V was shortened by 0 bases and J by 9 bases, with 6 bases between the two germline ends. Germline-derived CDR1 and CDR2 are SGHTA and FQGTGA. The CDR3 DNA is TGTGCCAGCAGCTTAACTCGGGTTTCACCCCTCCACTTT. It codes for CASSLTRVSPLHF.

The CDR3 DNA follows: TGTGCCAGCAGTATATTTTACGGACAGGGGGCGCTTAGGGACACCGGGGAGCTGTTTTTT. It specifies CASSIFYGQGALRDTGELFF. The V gene is TRBV2, the J gene TRBJ2-2; 11 bases agree with TRBD1. The CDR3 runs 20 residues. The junction had 17 bases not matched to a gene; V was cut back by 5 bases and J by 3 bases. The germline gives CDR1 SNHLY, CDR2 FYNNEI.